This T cell receptor (beta chain) was recorded in a study of cytomegalovirus exposure and HLA in healthy donors. Points from the study as a whole: Earlier analysis found most TCR beta V segments productive about 87% or about 30% of the time. Most CMV-associated TCR beta chains were later found to appear HLA-restricted.

Vbeta (60) and Jbeta (13) primers were used in the PCR. Sequenced by immunoSEQ multiplex PCR; TCRdb stores in-frame clones only, minus some. The top ten hold roughly 6.7% of the sample, which has 100,000 or so clones, roughly two thirds seen once. Germline V CDR1 and CDR2: SGHAT, FQNNGV. Trimming left V 0 bases short and J 9 bases short, with 15 bases between. CDR3 length: 15 residues. This clone was seen once. Its antigen remains unknown. The sample taken for sequencing was PBMCs. This chain joins TRBV11-2 and TRBJ2-1; D might be TRBD1 (5 bases). The sequence derives from a woman in her thirties in good health and CMV-seronegative. This chain's CDR3 is CASSLDWGLRLEQFF. In DNA, the CDR3 is TGTGCCAGCAGCTTAGATTGGGGCTTAAGACTTGAGCAGTTCTTC.